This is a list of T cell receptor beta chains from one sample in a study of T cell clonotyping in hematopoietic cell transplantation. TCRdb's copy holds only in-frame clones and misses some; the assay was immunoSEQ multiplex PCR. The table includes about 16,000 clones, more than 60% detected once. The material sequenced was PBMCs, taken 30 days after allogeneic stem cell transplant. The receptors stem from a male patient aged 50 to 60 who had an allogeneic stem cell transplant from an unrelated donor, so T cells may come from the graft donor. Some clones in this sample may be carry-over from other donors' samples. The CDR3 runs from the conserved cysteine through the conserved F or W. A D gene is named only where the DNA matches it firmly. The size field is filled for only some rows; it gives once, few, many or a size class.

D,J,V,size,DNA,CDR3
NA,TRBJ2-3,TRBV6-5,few,TGTGCCAGCAGTTACTCACCGGGCGCAGATACGCAGTATTTT,CASSYSPGADTQYF
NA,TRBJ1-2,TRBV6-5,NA,TGTGCTAGCAGTCTCAACGTTGGGGGGAGTGGTGGCTACACCTTC,CASSLNVGGSGGYTF
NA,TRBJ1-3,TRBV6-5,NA,TGTGCCAGCAGTCTCCTAGCGGGGTCGGGAAACACCATATATTTT,CASSLLAGSGNTIYF
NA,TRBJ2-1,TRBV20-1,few,TGCAGTGCTAGAGTCCCTCATGAGTTCTTC,CSARVPHEFF
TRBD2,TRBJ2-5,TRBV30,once,TGTGCCTGGAGTGTACGAGCGGGAGGGGTGACCCAGTACTTC,CAWSVRAGGVTQYF
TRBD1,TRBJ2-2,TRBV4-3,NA,TGCGCCAGCAGCCAAGGACAGGGCCGGGACACCGGGGAGCTGTTTTTT,CASSQGQGRDTGELFF
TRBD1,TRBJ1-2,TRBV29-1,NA,TGCAGCGGCGTGGGTCAGGGGGCTTACACCTTC,CSGVGQGAYTF
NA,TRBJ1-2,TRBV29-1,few,TGCAGCGTTGGGGGCAGAGCTAACTATGGCTACACCTTC,CSVGGRANYGYTF
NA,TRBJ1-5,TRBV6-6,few,TGTGCCAGCAGCACCGACAGGAGCAATCAGCCCCAGCATTTT,CASSTDRSNQPQHF
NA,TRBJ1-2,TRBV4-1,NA,TGCGCCAGCAGCCAAGATCTAGGGGGACTCGGGAACTATGGCTACACCTTC,CASSQDLGGLGNYGYTF
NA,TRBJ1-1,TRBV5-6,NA,TGTGCCAGCAGCCCCAGCACGGGGACTGAAGCTTTCTTT,CASSPSTGTEAFF
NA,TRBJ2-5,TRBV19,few,TGTGCCAGTAGTAGTGACATCCAAGAGACCCAGTACTTC,CASSSDIQETQYF
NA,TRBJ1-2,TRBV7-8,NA,TGTGCCAGCAGCCCCGAATCCGTTATAGGGGCCGTGGATGGCTACACCTTC,CASSPESVIGAVDGYTF